This T cell receptor (beta chain) emerged from a study of blood T cell repertoires in COVID-19. Germline CDR1 and CDR2: MNHEY and SVGAGI. CDR3 size: 13 residues. Unmatched junction bases numbered 6, after V lost 6 bases and J lost 7 bases. Measured with immunoSEQ multiplex PCR; TCRdb has only the in-frame clones, and not every one. The sample holds roughly 250,000 clones, about nine tenths seen once. This chain links TRBV6-5 with TRBJ1-3; 7 bases are shared with TRBD1. Input material: peripheral blood. The clonotype originates from a man aged 60 to 75 who had recovered from COVID-19. The CDR3 nucleotides read TGTGCCAGCAGGGCAGGGGGTGGGAACACCATATATTTT. Translated: CASRAGGGNTIYF.